This entry lists 28 T cell receptor beta chains sequenced from one sample in a study of blood T cells in healthy people across ages. PCR was performed a second time for about 7 to 12 cycles using a sample-barcoded 5' primer and a J-beta primer mix. TCRdb reprocessed the 5' RACE reads via MiXCR and lists one record per CDR3 protein. This sample has hundreds of thousands of distinct CDR3 sequences, with approximately 21% found just once. What was sequenced was blood. The receptors derive from a man aged 65 to 79 in good health.

The DNA for the CDR3 is TGTGCCAGCAGCCAAGATCTAATGGGTAGGGGACGAAGAAGGACTGAAGCTTTCTTT. Its translation: CASSQDLMGRGRRRTEAFF. The rearrangement links TRBV3-1 to TRBJ1-1, with a tentative D call TRBD1 (5 bases). The germline V gene encodes CDR1 LGHDT and CDR2 YNNKEL (reference sequence). The CDR3 extends over 19 amino acids. Trimming took 0 bases from V and 5 from J, leaving 25 bases between them.

This clonotype was observed a few times. This chain uses TRBV25-1 with TRBJ1-2; D is unclear. This CDR3 comprises 15 residues. Trimming left V 7 bases short and J 4 bases short, with 19 bases between. Germline V lookup: CDR1 MGHDK, CDR2 SYGVNS. CDR3 in DNA: TGTGCCAGCATACCCACCGGCGGGGAGTTCTATGGCTACACCTTC. Translated, it gives CASIPTGGEFYGYTF.

This rearrangement joins TRBV5-1 to TRBJ2-1; D may match TRBD1 or TRBD2 (5 bases each). Trimming cost V 4 bases and J 1 base, with 12 bases left between them. The CDR3 covers 15 residues. CDR1 SGHRS and CDR2 YFSETQ come from the germline V gene. The DNA of the CDR3 is TGCGCCAGCAGCATACTAGGGGAGTCCTACAATGAGCAGTTCTTC. Translated: CASSILGESYNEQFF.

This clonotype was seen repeatedly, ten times or more. The chain carries TRBV12-3 or TRBV12-4 and TRBJ2-4, with 7 nucleotides matching TRBD2. This CDR3 comprises 14 residues. V shed 3 bases, J shed 3 bases, and the junction held 2 bases outside the gene matches. DNA of the CDR3: TGTGCCAGCAGTTTCACGGGGGGCAAAAACATTCAGTACTTC. This sequence encodes CASSFTGGKNIQYF.

Comment on this clonotype: No conserved phenylalanine or tryptophan ends this CDR3, so it is likely a read error. The chain carries TRBV4-1 and TRBJ1-2; 11 nucleotides align to TRBD1. The germline V gene has CDR1 MGHRA and CDR2 YSYEKL. Losses at the gene ends were 3 bases for V and 7 bases for J; bases not matched to a gene: 4. The CDR3 is 14 residues long. In DNA, the CDR3 is TGCGCCAGCAGCCACCCGGGACAGGGGGGTGGCTACACCTAC. Translating gives CASSHPGQGGGYTY.

This clonotype was seen repeatedly, ten times or more. The V call is TRBV29-1, the J call TRBJ2-5; 11 bases are shared with TRBD2. Judging by the DNA end, TRBJ2-1 fits better; the J call may be wrong. The CDR3 has 12 amino acids. Per germline, CDR1 SQVTM and CDR2 ANQGSEA. CDR3 region: CSVRLAGFEQFF. CDR3 in DNA: TGCAGCGTTAGACTAGCGGGATTTGAGCAGTTCTTC.

This clonotype has only a few counts. CDR3 bases: TGCAGTGCTAGCGGCATATACAATGAGCAGTTCTTC. Its protein is CSASGIYNEQFF. The chain has TRBV20-1 and TRBJ2-1; D not certain. Germline V lookup: CDR1 DFQATT, CDR2 SNEGSKA (reference sequence). Trimming pared 3 bases from V and 4 bases from J, leaving 7 bases between. This CDR3 has 12 amino acids.

This clonotype has only a few counts. At one boundary the junction diverges from the germline segment, which might be a read error. V is TRBV7-2 and J is TRBJ2-5, with TRBD2 matching over 9 bases. CDR3 size: 13 residues. Germline V CDR1 and CDR2: SGHTA, FQGNSA. The CDR3: CASSLALRGREFF. In DNA form, the CDR3 reads TGTGCCAGCAGCTTAGCGCTACGCGGGAGGGAGTTCTTC.

This sequence joins TRBV15 and TRBJ2-1; D unclear. This CDR3 has 15 amino acids. The germline gives CDR1 LNHNV, CDR2 YYDKDF (reference sequence). V lost 0 bases and J lost 0, with 6 bases in between. This CDR3 reads CATSRERSSYNEQFF. Written as DNA, the CDR3 is TGTGCCACCAGCAGAGAACGGAGCTCCTACAATGAGCAGTTCTTC. Together with reference TRBV15 and TRBJ2-1, the CDR3 gives the full variable domain: DAMVIQNPRYQVTQFGKPVTLSCSQTLNHNVMYWYQQKSSQAPKLLFHYYDKDFNNEADTPDNFQSRRPNTSFCFLDIRSPGLGDTAMYLCATSRERSSYNEQFFGPGTRLTVL.

The rearrangement joins TRBV18 to TRBJ2-1; 7 nucleotides align to TRBD1. The better agreement between TRBJ2-7 and the DNA end casts doubt on the J call. Germline-derived CDR1 and CDR2 are KGHSH and LQKENI. There are 13 residues in the CDR3. The CDR3 DNA sequence: TGTGCCAGCTCACCACGAACAGGGGACGAGCAGTACTTC. Protein sequence: CASSPRTGDEQYF.

The V call is TRBV27, the J call TRBJ2-2, with D possibly being TRBD2 (6 bases). This CDR3 has 11 amino acids. Germline values: CDR1 MNHEY, CDR2 SMNVEV (reference sequence). V lost 9 bases, J lost 7 bases, and 9 bases lay in between. The CDR3 DNA sequence: TGTGCCAGGCAGGGAGGCGGGGAGCTGTTTTTT. It codes for CARQGGGELFF.

This clonotype has a handful of counts. J is TRBJ1-2 and V is TRBV5-1; 10 bases agree with TRBD1. V lost 5 bases and J lost 7; bases outside the gene matches: 11. CDR1 and CDR2 (germline): SGHRS, YFSETQ. The CDR3 loop spans 15 amino acids. In DNA form, the CDR3 reads TGCGCCAGCAGAGATTCGACAGGGGGCGCGTTTGGCTACACCTTC. It codes for CASRDSTGGAFGYTF. The whole variable domain, filled in from reference TRBV5-1 and TRBJ1-2, reads KAGVTQTPRYLIKTRGQQVTLSCSPISGHRSVSWYQQTPGQGLQFLFEYFSETQRNKGNFPGRFSGRQFSNSRSEMNVSTLELGDSALYLCASRDSTGGAFGYTFGSGTRLTVV.

Only a few counts were recorded for this clonotype. This chain joins TRBV7-6 and TRBJ2-7; TRBD2 aligns across 15 bases. Germline loops: CDR1 SGHVS, CDR2 FNYEAQ. The CDR3 contains 17 residues. The trim removed 4 bases at V and 1 base at J, leaving 5 bases unmatched. The CDR3 region is CASSSGLAGGLSYEQYF. In DNA form, the CDR3 reads TGTGCCAGCAGCTCGGGACTAGCGGGAGGTCTTTCCTACGAGCAGTACTTC.

This clonotype was seen a few times. A read error may produce the germline difference seen at one junction end. CDR3 sequence: CASSQEGRNTEAFF. CDR3 nucleotides: TGTGCCAGTAGCCAAGAAGGGCGGAACACTGAAGCTTTCTTT. This chain uses TRBV3-1 with TRBJ1-1; no clear D gene. The CDR3 consists of 14 residues. The germline gives CDR1 LGHDT, CDR2 YNNKEL (reference sequence).

This chain links TRBV20-1 with TRBJ2-1, with 10 bases aligning to TRBD2. CDR1 and CDR2 (germline): DFQATT, SNEGSKA (reference sequence). The V segment lost 3 bases and the J segment 3 bases; nucleotides outside the gene matches: 11. The CDR3 totals 17 residues. The CDR3 loop is CSARPTKREGNYNEQFF. CDR3 bases: TGCAGTGCTAGGCCCACAAAGCGGGAGGGGAACTACAATGAGCAGTTCTTC.

There are a few counts of this clonotype. The rearrangement uses TRBV18 and TRBJ2-2; D ambiguous. The CDR3 covers 14 residues. V lost 0 bases and J lost 2, with 4 bases in between. Germline V gene sequence: CDR1 KGHSH, CDR2 LQKENI. The CDR3 protein is CASSPPGNTGELFF. CDR3 nucleotide sequence: TGTGCCAGCTCACCACCGGGAAACACCGGGGAGCTGTTTTTT.

This clonotype was counted a few times. This chain links TRBV2 with TRBJ1-4; no clear D. V lost 1 base to trimming and J lost 4 bases, with 10 bases between them. This CDR3 has 15 amino acids. Germline CDR1 is SNHLY and CDR2 is FYNNEI. In DNA, the CDR3 is TGTGCCAGCAGTGAAGGCGGTGGACTTAATGAAAAACTGTTTTTT. Translated: CASSEGGGLNEKLFF.

The V gene is TRBV3-1, the J gene TRBJ2-5; D may be TRBD2 (5 bases). The DNA matches TRBJ2-7 better at its end, which makes the J call doubtful. This CDR3 comprises 14 residues. Germline assignment: CDR1 LGHDT and CDR2 YNNKEL (reference sequence). Here the CDR3 DNA reads TGTGCCAGCAGCCCGACCCAGCGGCTCTACGAGCAGTACTTC. It encodes CASSPTQRLYEQYF.

J is TRBJ2-2 and V is TRBV10-3; 10 bases fit TRBD2. This CDR3 is built from 16 residues. Unmatched junction bases numbered 9, after V lost 0 bases and J lost 11 bases. The germline CDR1 and CDR2 sequences are ENHRY and SYGVKD. The CDR3 here is CAISESTASGGGELFF. The CDR3 nucleotides read TGTGCCATCAGTGAGTCGACCGCTAGCGGGGGAGGAGAGCTGTTTTTT.

The chain joins TRBV20-1 to TRBJ2-6; D may be TRBD1 or TRBD2 (5 bases each). Germline V gene lookup returns CDR1 DFQATT and CDR2 SNEGSKA (reference sequence). The CDR3 contains 16 residues. V was clipped by 0 bases and J by 3 bases, with 12 bases between them. The CDR3 DNA follows: TGCAGTGCTAGAGAAAGGGGAGTGTTTGGGGCCAACGTCCTGACTTTC. It translates to CSARERGVFGANVLTF.

V and J are TRBV25-1 and TRBJ2-7; TRBD2 is a possible D gene (5 bases). Germline V CDR1 and CDR2: MGHDK, SYGVNS. Trimming shortened V by 3 bases and J by 0 bases, and 12 bases separated the two germline ends. The CDR3 loop spans 15 amino acids. In DNA, the CDR3 is TGTGCCAGCAGTGATGGCGGGTTGTACTCCTACGAGCAGTACTTC. Residues: CASSDGGLYSYEQYF.

This clonotype was detected only a few times. The chain carries TRBV9 and TRBJ1-4, with 8 bases fitting TRBD1. This CDR3 region has 15 residues. The junction had 9 bases not matched to a gene; V was cut back by 3 bases and J by 8 bases. Germline CDR1 SGDLS, CDR2 YYNGEE. The DNA of the CDR3 is TGTGCCAGCAGCGCACAGGGGGGTTTAGGAGAAAAACTGTTTTTT. This sequence encodes CASSAQGGLGEKLFF. Full variable domain (rest looked up from reference TRBV9 and TRBJ1-4): DSGVTQTPKHLITATGQRVTLRCSPRSGDLSVYWYQQSLDQGLQFLIQYYNGEERAKGNILERFSAQQFPDLHSELNLSSLELGDSALYFCASSAQGGLGEKLFFGSGTQLSVL.

The CDR3 is CSAPSGLNTEAFF. The DNA for the CDR3 is TGCAGTGCTCCTTCGGGCCTAAACACTGAAGCTTTCTTT. V and J are TRBV20-1 and TRBJ1-1; D remains ambiguous. Trimming stripped 5 bases from V and 2 bases from J, with 12 bases between. Germline V lookup: CDR1 DFQATT, CDR2 SNEGSKA (reference sequence). The CDR3 is 13 amino acids.

This clonotype appeared a few times. This chain joins TRBV7-9 and TRBJ2-2; D is possibly TRBD2 (6 bases). Germline-derived CDR1 and CDR2 are SEHNR and FQNEAQ (reference sequence). This CDR3 is built from 16 residues. V lost 5 bases and J 4 bases, leaving 17 bases between the germline ends. The CDR3 is CASSPLWAGSTGELFF. The CDR3 coding sequence is TGTGCCAGCAGCCCCCTTTGGGCCGGGAGCACCGGGGAGCTGTTTTTT.

J is TRBJ2-1 and V is TRBV23-1; 9 bases fit TRBD2. TRBV23-1 counts as an open reading frame of uncertain function. V lost 2 bases, J lost 1 base, and 6 bases stayed unmatched. The CDR3 is made up of 17 amino acids. CDR3 DNA: TGCGCCAGCAGTCAACCTCCTAGCGGGACGTCCTACAATGAGCAGTTCTTC. Amino acid sequence: CASSQPPSGTSYNEQFF.

This clonotype showed up just a few times. This rearrangement joins TRBV12-3 or TRBV12-4 to TRBJ1-2, with D possibly TRBD1 on 6 matching bases. V lost 6 bases and J 4 bases, leaving 12 bases between the germline ends. This CDR3 is built from 13 residues. CDR3: CASSSGQTYGYTF. The DNA for the CDR3 is TGTGCCAGCAGCTCGGGACAAACCTATGGCTACACCTTC.

The chain employs TRBV20-1 and TRBJ2-3; 7 nucleotides line up with TRBD2. V trimming: 6 bases; J trimming: 5 bases; junction bases outside the gene matches: 11. The germline CDR1 and CDR2 sequences are DFQATT and SNEGSKA (reference sequence). The length of the CDR3 is 14 residues. CDR3 in amino acids: CSAPREDLRDTQYF. DNA of the CDR3: TGCAGTGCGCCACGGGAGGACCTCAGAGATACGCAGTATTTT.

The J gene is TRBJ1-1, the V gene TRBV3-1; 8 bases are a match to TRBD1. The V gene end was trimmed by 5 bases and the J gene end by 1 base; junction bases not matched to a gene: 3. The CDR3 totals 14 residues. Germline V gene data show CDR1 as LGHDT and CDR2 as YNNKEL (reference sequence). CDR3 sequence reads: CASSFTGGNTEAFF. The CDR3 DNA reads as TGTGCCAGCAGCTTCACAGGGGGGAACACTGAAGCTTTCTTT.